The 17 T cell receptor beta chains reported below all come from one sample, sequenced in a study of T cell changes during pregnancy in multiple sclerosis. TCRdb's table, derived via immunoSEQ multiplex PCR, lists solely in-frame clones and lacks some. This sample has some 49,000 clones; roughly nine tenths occur once, and the top ten carry 0.37%. The source material was CD4+ T cells from peripheral blood mononuclear cells, sampled in the second trimester of pregnancy. The receptor source for this set is a female donor in good health, enrolled as a control in a pregnancy study.

The CDR3 DNA reads as TGTGCCAGCAGCGACGACAGAATTGCCTACGAGCAGTACTTC. This codes for CASSDDRIAYEQYF. This chain connects TRBV7-3 to TRBJ2-7, with a possible D match to TRBD1 (5 bases). The CDR3 has 14 amino acids. With 5 bases removed from V and 2 bases from J, the gap between germline ends came to 13 bases. Germline CDR1 SGHTA, CDR2 FQGTGA.

This clone has only one observation. The chain couples TRBV7-2 to TRBJ2-5; a possible D gene is TRBD2 (6 bases). The CDR3 sequence is 15 residues long. The V gene's germline CDR1 is SGHTA and CDR2 FQGNSA. Trimming shortened V by 5 bases and J by 1 base, and 14 bases separated the two germline ends. The CDR3 loop is CASSRGLQFQETQYF. The CDR3 nucleotides are TGTGCCAGCAGCCGGGGGTTACAGTTCCAAGAGACCCAGTACTTC.

The rearrangement links TRBV9 to TRBJ2-2; D unresolved. Germline CDR1 and CDR2: SGDLS and YYNGEE. V lost 0 bases to trimming and J lost 3 bases, with 6 bases between them. This CDR3 contains 14 residues. In DNA form, the CDR3 reads TGTGCCAGCAGCGTAGACATCTACACCGGGGAGCTGTTTTTT. Translating it yields CASSVDIYTGELFF.

The chain uses TRBV2 and TRBJ1-5; 10 bases are a match to TRBD1. This CDR3 has 14 amino acids. CDR1 SNHLY and CDR2 FYNNEI come from the germline V gene. The V segment lost 4 bases and the J segment 6 bases; nucleotides outside the gene matches: 3. The CDR3 region has the DNA TGTGCCAGCAGTGTAGGGACAGGGGTTCAGCCCCAGCATTTT. It yields the protein CASSVGTGVQPQHF.

The rearrangement joins TRBV11-3 to TRBJ1-1, with D uncertain. Germline lookup yields CDR1 SGHNT and CDR2 YENEEA. Trimming removed 5 bases at V and 1 base at J, with 8 bases between. The CDR3 sequence is 13 residues long. This CDR3 reads CASSQSWNTEAFF. The CDR3 bases are TGTGCCAGCAGCCAGTCATGGAACACTGAAGCTTTCTTT.

The V call is TRBV7-9, the J call TRBJ1-6, with D tentatively TRBD1 (5 bases). The germline V and J ends were trimmed by 1 base and 7 bases, with 11 bases remaining between them. The CDR3 contains 15 residues. Germline loops: CDR1 SEHNR, CDR2 FQNEAQ (reference sequence). The CDR3 spells CASSLGGVVNSPLHF. CDR3 coding DNA: TGTGCCAGCAGCTTAGGGGGGGTGGTAAATTCACCCCTCCACTTT.

This clone has just one count. The chain links TRBV10-3 to TRBJ2-1, with 8 bases that match TRBD2. The junction had 11 bases not matched to a gene; V was cut back by 5 bases and J by 2 bases. This CDR3 comprises 17 residues. Germline CDR1 ENHRY, CDR2 SYGVKD. CDR3 nucleotides: TGTGCCATCAGTCCCTCATTGAGCGGGGGAACCTACAATGAGCAGTTCTTC. Residues: CAISPSLSGGTYNEQFF.

The chain carries TRBV5-1 and TRBJ2-7, with 8 bases aligning to TRBD2. This CDR3 is 16 amino acids long. Trimming at V came to 4 bases and at J to 0 bases, leaving 9 bases not matched to a gene. Germline V gene sequence: CDR1 SGHRS, CDR2 YFSETQ. The CDR3 DNA follows: TGCGCCAGCAGCAAATCGGGGGGGGGAAGCTCCTACGAGCAGTACTTC. Translating it yields CASSKSGGGSSYEQYF. Full variable domain (missing parts from reference TRBV5-1 and TRBJ2-7): KAGVTQTPRYLIKTRGQQVTLSCSPISGHRSVSWYQQTPGQGLQFLFEYFSETQRNKGNFPGRFSGRQFSNSRSEMNVSTLELGDSALYLCASSKSGGGSSYEQYFGPGTRLTVT.

A note on this clone: Its ends do not fully match the called genes, so a read error is possible. The rearrangement links TRBV19 to TRBJ2-7; 9 bases fit TRBD1. Germline V gene lookup returns CDR1 LNHDA and CDR2 SQIVND (reference sequence). The CDR3 length is 12 residues. DNA of the CDR3: TGTGCCAGTAGAGACCCCGGGACAGGGCTGAACTTC. It yields the protein CASRDPGTGLNF.

The chain recombines TRBV5-1 with TRBJ2-3; 9 bases agree with TRBD1. CDR1 is SGHRS, CDR2 YFSETQ, per germline. V dropped 0 bases and J dropped 5; count of bases not matched to a gene: 10. The CDR3 is 17 amino acids. As DNA, the CDR3 is TGCGCCAGCAGCTTGGCCGAGGGACAGGGAAAGGGAGATACGCAGTATTTT. Its protein is CASSLAEGQGKGDTQYF.

J is TRBJ2-3 and V is TRBV19; perhaps TRBD2 as D (6 bases). This CDR3 comprises 13 residues. Germline V CDR1 and CDR2: LNHDA, SQIVND (reference sequence). Trimming took off 6 bases at V and 5 bases at J, with 12 bases between the two ends. The CDR3 spells CASRVREVDTQYF. In DNA form, the CDR3 reads TGTGCCAGTAGGGTCAGGGAGGTAGATACGCAGTATTTT.

The chain links TRBV5-4 to TRBJ2-1; D ambiguous. Germline V gene lookup returns CDR1 SGHNT and CDR2 YYREEE (reference sequence). V dropped 3 bases and J dropped 5 bases, with 3 bases sitting between them. The CDR3 totals 11 residues. Here the CDR3 reads CASSSNNEQFF. The CDR3 region has the DNA TGTGCCAGCAGCTCAAACAATGAGCAGTTCTTC.

The chain links TRBV19 to TRBJ1-4; D unresolved. Germline assignment: CDR1 LNHDA and CDR2 SQIVND (reference sequence). With 6 bases removed from V and 4 bases from J, the gap between germline ends came to 15 bases. CDR3 size: 15 residues. The CDR3 loop reads CASSTMRVGNEKLFF. The CDR3 region has the DNA TGTGCCAGTAGCACCATGAGGGTTGGTAATGAAAAACTGTTTTTT.

The CDR3 nucleotides read TGTGCCAGCAGTCCTCGGCGGGCCAATCAGCCCCAGCATTTT. Protein product: CASSPRRANQPQHF. The J gene is TRBJ1-5, the V gene TRBV6-1, with D uncertain. The V and J ends lost 5 bases and 3 bases respectively, with 11 bases between them. This CDR3 is built from 14 residues. The germline gives CDR1 MNHNS, CDR2 SASEGT.

V is TRBV10-3 and J is TRBJ1-3, with D unclear. The germline V gene encodes CDR1 ENHRY and CDR2 SYGVKD. Deletions cut 0 bases from V and 3 bases from J, with 12 bases between. The length of the CDR3 is 16 residues. CDR3 loop: CAISESAGELGNTIYF. DNA of the CDR3: TGTGCCATCAGTGAGTCAGCCGGAGAACTTGGAAACACCATATATTTT.

V gene TRBV7-3 combines with J gene TRBJ1-1; 8 bases map to TRBD1. Germline V gene lookup returns CDR1 SGHTA and CDR2 FQGTGA. The trim removed 6 bases at V and 1 base at J, leaving 4 bases unmatched. The CDR3 loop spans 14 amino acids. The CDR3 nucleotides are TGTGCCAGCAGGAAGGACAGGGCGAACACTGAAGCTTTCTTT. It is translated as CASRKDRANTEAFF.

The chain carries TRBV30 and TRBJ1-2; 7 bases fit TRBD1. Germline V CDR1 and CDR2: GTSNPN, SVGIG (reference sequence). With 3 bases clipped from V and 4 bases from J, the junction kept 8 bases outside the gene matches. CDR3 length equals 14 residues. CDR3 nucleotides: TGTGCCTGGAGCCTAGGACAGGTCGCCTATGGCTACACCTTC. Protein sequence: CAWSLGQVAYGYTF. The complete variable domain, with remaining parts taken from reference TRBV30 and TRBJ1-2, reads SQTIHQWPATLVQPVGSPLSLECTVEGTSNPNLYWYRQAAGRGLQLLFYSVGIGQISSEVPQNLSASRPQDRQFILSSKKLLLSDSGFYLCAWSLGQVAYGYTFGSGTRLTVV.